Listed below are T cell receptor beta chains from one sample, sequenced in a study of identical twins. A single record per CDR3 protein comes from TCRdb applying MiXCR to the 5' RACE reads. The table lists some 570,000 distinct CDR3 sequences, about a fifth of them singletons. This sample was shared with a second study, whose subject was yellow fever vaccine responses in identical twins.

The sequencing input was CD4+ T cells sorted from blood. The receptors stem from a woman younger than 30 in good health. Both conserved end residues are part of each CDR3. The D gene is left open where the match is weak. Not every row has a clone size; where given, it reads once, few, many or a size class.

v_gene	d_gene	j_gene	abundance	CDR3aa	CDR3nt
TRBV24-1	TRBD1	TRBJ2-1	few	CATSDSPRDRSNAQFF	TGTGCCACCAGTGATTCACCCAGGGACAGGTCAAACGCGCAGTTCTTC
TRBV24-1	NA	TRBJ2-1	NA	CATSEGPTYNEQFF	TGTGCCACCAGCGAGGGACCGACCTACAATGAGCAGTTCTTC
TRBV18	NA	TRBJ1-4	NA	CASSPPGAGNEKLFF	TGTGCCAGCTCACCACCGGGAGCAGGGAATGAAAAACTGTTTTTT
TRBV12-3/TRBV12-4	TRBD1	TRBJ1-4	few	CASSSVPGQGEKLFF	TGTGCCAGCAGTTCTGTCCCGGGACAGGGAGAAAAACTGTTTTTT
TRBV9	NA	TRBJ2-1	NA	CASSVTSSMEQFF	TGTGCCAGCAGCGTAACCAGCTCTATGGAGCAGTTCTTC
TRBV6-1	TRBD2	TRBJ2-2	NA	CASSKFSGGAFGTGELFF	TGTGCCAGCAGCAAGTTCAGCGGGGGGGCTTTCGGCACCGGGGAGCTGTTTTTT
TRBV12-3/TRBV12-4	TRBD1	TRBJ2-7	NA	CASSSSGTGAHEQYF	TGTGCCAGCAGTTCCTCCGGGACAGGGGCCCACGAGCAGTACTTC
TRBV29-1	NA	TRBJ2-5	few	CSVEPSAAQYF	TGCAGCGTTGAACCCTCGGCGGCCCAGTACTTC
TRBV7-2	NA	TRBJ2-7	NA	CASSADRHSYEQYF	TGTGCCAGCAGCGCCGACAGGCACTCCTACGAGCAGTACTTC
TRBV2	TRBD1	TRBJ2-6	NA	CASNRDRGSSSSGANVLTF	TGTGCCAGCAATCGGGACAGGGGGTCCTCAAGCTCTGGGGCCAACGTCCTGACTTTC
TRBV4-2	TRBD2	TRBJ2-1	few	CASSQDTSGSYNEQFF	TGTGCCAGCAGCCAAGATACTAGCGGGAGCTACAATGAGCAGTTCTTC
TRBV29-1	NA	TRBJ2-7	many	CSVEPEQYF	TGCAGCGTTGAGCCCGAGCAGTACTTC
TRBV12-3/TRBV12-4	NA	TRBJ1-5	NA	CASSDVNNQPQHF	TGTGCCAGCTCGGACGTCAACAATCAGCCCCAGCATTTT
TRBV7-8	NA	TRBJ2-1	few	CASSSRLGTLNNEQFF	TGTGCCAGCAGCTCACGGCTAGGTACCTTAAACAATGAGCAGTTCTTC
TRBV5-1	TRBD1	TRBJ2-5	NA	CASSPPLTGNQETQYF	TGCGCCAGCAGCCCCCCTTTGACAGGGAACCAAGAGACCCAGTACTTC
TRBV5-1	TRBD1	TRBJ2-3	few	CASSEGQTRDTQYF	TGCGCCAGCAGCGAGGGACAGACGAGAGATACGCAGTATTTT
TRBV5-1	NA	TRBJ2-7	NA	CASSQERARSYEQYF	TGCGCCAGCAGCCAAGAGCGGGCCCGCTCCTACGAGCAGTACTTC
TRBV5-1	TRBD1	TRBJ2-5	few	CASSLGSGQKIETQYF	TGCGCCAGCAGCCTCGGTTCGGGACAGAAAATAGAGACCCAGTACTTC
TRBV5-6	NA	TRBJ2-1	NA	CASSFQELYEQFF	TGTGCCAGCAGCTTCCAGGAGCTCTATGAGCAGTTCTTC
TRBV28	NA	TRBJ1-1	NA	CASSLVQGSEAFF	TGTGCCAGCAGTTTAGTTCAGGGCTCTGAAGCTTTCTTT
TRBV5-1	NA	TRBJ2-2	NA	CASSGGTSNTGELFF	TGCGCCAGCAGCGGCGGGACTTCGAACACCGGGGAGCTGTTTTTT
TRBV4-1	TRBD2	TRBJ2-1	NA	CASSQDYPTSGDYYNEQFF	TGCGCCAGCAGCCAAGATTATCCAACTAGCGGGGATTACTACAATGAGCAGTTCTTC
TRBV12-3/TRBV12-4	NA	TRBJ1-1	few	CASTMGQMNTEAFF	TGTGCCAGCACGATGGGGCAAATGAACACTGAAGCTTTCTTT
TRBV15	TRBD2	TRBJ2-7	NA	CATSIGTSVYEQYF	TGTGCCACCAGCATAGGGACTAGCGTGTACGAGCAGTACTTC
TRBV6-5	TRBD1	TRBJ2-2	few	CASRYPGTGNTGELFF	TGTGCCAGCAGATACCCCGGGACAGGGAACACCGGGGAGCTGTTTTTT
TRBV7-9	NA	TRBJ2-5	few	CASSPEQGGTQYF	TGTGCCAGCAGCCCCGAGCAGGGTGGGACCCAGTACTTC
TRBV15	TRBD1	TRBJ2-5	NA	CATSTGKQETQYF	TGTGCCACCTCGACAGGGAAGCAAGAGACCCAGTACTTC
TRBV5-1	TRBD1	TRBJ2-7	NA	CASSLSGGQGYHEQYF	TGCGCCAGCAGCTTGAGTGGGGGACAGGGATATCACGAGCAGTACTTC
TRBV12-3/TRBV12-4	NA	TRBJ1-3	NA	CASGGSGNTIYF	TGTGCCAGCGGAGGGTCTGGAAACACCATATATTTT
TRBV25-1	NA	TRBJ2-7	many	CASSHCNRIYEQYF	TGTGCCAGCAGTCATTGTAATCGGATCTACGAGCAGTACTTC
TRBV2	NA	TRBJ1-5	NA	CDSSAGGNNQPQHF	TGTGACAGCAGTGCTGGGGGCAACAATCAGCCCCAGCATTTT
TRBV5-1	TRBD1	TRBJ2-7	NA	CASSLARAGGIYEQYF	TGCGCCAGCAGCTTGGCCAGGGCAGGGGGCATCTACGAGCAGTACTTC
TRBV5-1	NA	TRBJ2-3	few	CASSFRARITDTQYF	TGCGCCAGCAGCTTCAGGGCTCGGATAACAGATACGCAGTATTTT
TRBV12-3/TRBV12-4	NA	TRBJ2-1	many	CASSLRELGTKQFF	TGTGCCAGCAGTTTGCGTGAACTGGGGACAAAGCAGTTCTTC
TRBV29-1	NA	TRBJ2-3	NA	CSCSGDKSTDTQYF	TGCAGCTGCTCCGGGGACAAAAGCACAGATACGCAGTATTTT
TRBV28	NA	TRBJ2-5	NA	CVVGPPQETQYF	TGTGTGGTGGGGCCACCCCAAGAGACCCAGTACTTC
TRBV4-1	NA	TRBJ2-6	NA	CASSQRGSAGANVLTF	TGCGCCAGCAGCCAAAGGGGTTCTGCTGGGGCCAACGTCCTGACTTTC
TRBV7-3	NA	TRBJ2-3	NA	CASSLSRDVTDTQYF	TGTGCCAGCAGCTTATCCCGGGATGTCACAGATACGCAGTATTTT
TRBV4-2	TRBD1	TRBJ2-5	few	CASSPGTGGFGETQYF	TGTGCCAGCAGCCCAGGGACAGGGGGCTTTGGGGAGACCCAGTACTTC
TRBV2	TRBD2	TRBJ2-1	NA	CASRGFGGSEFF	TGTGCCAGCAGGGGGTTCGGCGGGAGTGAGTTCTTC
TRBV9	TRBD2	TRBJ2-3	NA	CASSVERTSGVSDTQYF	TGTGCCAGCAGCGTAGAGAGGACTAGCGGGGTTTCGGATACGCAGTATTTT
TRBV5-1	TRBD1	TRBJ1-5	NA	CASSEGDRDNQPQHF	TGCGCCAGCAGCGAAGGGGACAGGGACAATCAGCCCCAGCATTTT